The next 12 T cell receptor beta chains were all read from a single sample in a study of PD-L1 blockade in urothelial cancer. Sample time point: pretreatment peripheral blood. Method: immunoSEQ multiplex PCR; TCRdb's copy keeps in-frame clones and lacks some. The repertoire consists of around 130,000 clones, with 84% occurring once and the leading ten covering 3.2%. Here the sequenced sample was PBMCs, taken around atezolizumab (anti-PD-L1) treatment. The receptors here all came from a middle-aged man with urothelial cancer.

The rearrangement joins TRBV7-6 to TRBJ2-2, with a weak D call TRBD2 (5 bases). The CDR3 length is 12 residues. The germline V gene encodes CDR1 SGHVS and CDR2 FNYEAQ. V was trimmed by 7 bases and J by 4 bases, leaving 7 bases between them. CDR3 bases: TGTGCCAGCACGGGGTCCACCGGGGAGCTGTTTTTT. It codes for CASTGSTGELFF.

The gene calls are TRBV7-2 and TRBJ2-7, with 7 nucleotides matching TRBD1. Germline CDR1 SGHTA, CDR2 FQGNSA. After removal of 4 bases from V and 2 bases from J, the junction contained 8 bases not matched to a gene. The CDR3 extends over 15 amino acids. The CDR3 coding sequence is TGTGCCAGCAGCTCCGGGACAGCAACAGCCTACGAGCAGTACTTC. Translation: CASSSGTATAYEQYF. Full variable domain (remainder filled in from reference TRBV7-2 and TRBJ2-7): GAGVSQSPSNKVTEKGKDVELRCDPISGHTALYWYRQSLGQGLEFLIYFQGNSAPDKSGLPSDRFSAERTGGSVSTLTIQRTQQEDSAVYLCASSSGTATAYEQYFGPGTRLTVT.

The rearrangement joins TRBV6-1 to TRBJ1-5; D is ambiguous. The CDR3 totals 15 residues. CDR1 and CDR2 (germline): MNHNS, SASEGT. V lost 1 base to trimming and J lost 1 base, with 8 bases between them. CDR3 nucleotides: TGTGCCAGCAGTGAAGGTTCACTAAGCAATCAGCCCCAGCATTTT. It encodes CASSEGSLSNQPQHF.

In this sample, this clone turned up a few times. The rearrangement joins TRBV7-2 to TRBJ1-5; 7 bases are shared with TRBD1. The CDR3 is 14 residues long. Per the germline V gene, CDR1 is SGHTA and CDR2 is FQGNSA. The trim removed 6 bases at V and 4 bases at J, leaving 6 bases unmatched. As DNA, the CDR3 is TGTGCCAGCAGTCCCACAGGGGCAAATCAGCCCCAGCATTTT. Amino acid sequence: CASSPTGANQPQHF.

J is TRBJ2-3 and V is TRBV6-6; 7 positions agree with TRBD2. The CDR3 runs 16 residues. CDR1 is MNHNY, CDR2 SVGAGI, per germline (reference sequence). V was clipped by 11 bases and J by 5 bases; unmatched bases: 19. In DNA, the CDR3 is TGTGCCTCCCGCCCGAGCGCTAGCGGTACAGGAGATACGCAGTATTTT. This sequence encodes CASRPSASGTGDTQYF.

The CDR3 nucleotides are TGCAGCGTCAAACCAGCGGGCCGATCCTACGAGCAGTACTTC. Encoded protein: CSVKPAGRSYEQYF. The rearrangement links TRBV29-1 to TRBJ2-7; D perhaps matches TRBD2 (6 bases). Germline values: CDR1 SQVTM, CDR2 ANQGSEA. V was cut by 6 bases and J by 1 base, with 16 bases left in between. This CDR3 contains 14 residues.

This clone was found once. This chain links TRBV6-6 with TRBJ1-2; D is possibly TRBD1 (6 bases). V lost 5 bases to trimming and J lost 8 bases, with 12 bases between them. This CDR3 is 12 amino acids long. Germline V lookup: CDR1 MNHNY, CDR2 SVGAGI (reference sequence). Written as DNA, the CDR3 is TGTGCCAGCAGTAGGGGGAGGGAAGGCTACACCTTC. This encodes CASSRGREGYTF.

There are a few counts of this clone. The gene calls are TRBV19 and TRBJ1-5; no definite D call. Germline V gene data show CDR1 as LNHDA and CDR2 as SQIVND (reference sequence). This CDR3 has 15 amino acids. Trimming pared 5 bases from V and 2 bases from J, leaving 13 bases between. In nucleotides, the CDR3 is TGTGCCAGTAGTGCGACATCAAATCGCAATCAGCCCCAGCATTTT. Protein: CASSATSNRNQPQHF.

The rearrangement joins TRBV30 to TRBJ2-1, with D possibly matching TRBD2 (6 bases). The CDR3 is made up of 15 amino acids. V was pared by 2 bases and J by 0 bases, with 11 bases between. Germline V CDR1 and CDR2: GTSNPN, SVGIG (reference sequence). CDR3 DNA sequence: TGTGCCTGGAGTCTCGGGAGCGTCTCCTACAATGAGCAGTTCTTC. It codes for CAWSLGSVSYNEQFF.

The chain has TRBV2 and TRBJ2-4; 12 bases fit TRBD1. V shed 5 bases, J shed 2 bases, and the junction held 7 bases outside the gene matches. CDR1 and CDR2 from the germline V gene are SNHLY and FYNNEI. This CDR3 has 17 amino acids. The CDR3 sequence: CASSPPGQGATKNIQYF. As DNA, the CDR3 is TGTGCCAGCAGTCCTCCGGGACAGGGGGCGACCAAAAACATTCAGTACTTC.

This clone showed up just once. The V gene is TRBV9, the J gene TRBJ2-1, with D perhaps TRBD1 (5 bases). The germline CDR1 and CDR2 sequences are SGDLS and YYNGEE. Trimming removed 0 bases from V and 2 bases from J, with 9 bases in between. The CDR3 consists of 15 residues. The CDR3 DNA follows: TGTGCCAGCAGCGTAGCAGGGCTAACCTACAATGAGCAGTTCTTC. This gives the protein CASSVAGLTYNEQFF.

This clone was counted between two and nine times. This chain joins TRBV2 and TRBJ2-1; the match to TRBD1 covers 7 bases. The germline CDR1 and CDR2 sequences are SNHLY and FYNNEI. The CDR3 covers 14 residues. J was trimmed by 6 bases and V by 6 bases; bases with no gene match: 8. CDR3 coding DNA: TGTGCCAGCAGGGATCGGACAGGAGTCAATGAGCAGTTCTTC. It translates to CASRDRTGVNEQFF.